Listed below are T cell receptor beta chains from one sample, sequenced in a study of T cells in Graves' hyperthyroidism and ophthalmopathy. Using its own MiXCR run on the multiplex PCR reads, TCRdb lists one record per CDR3 protein. The sample carries around 700,000 distinct CDR3 sequences, about 17% recorded once. What was sequenced was blood. The source is a woman aged 50 to 60 with Graves' hyperthyroidism that later progressed to Graves' ophthalmopathy. The CDR3 runs from the conserved cysteine through the conserved F or W. Fields, in order: clone size, V gene, D gene, J gene, CDR3 protein, CDR3 DNA. A D gene is named only where the DNA matches it firmly. Size tells how often a clone was seen (once, few, many) or the class of an expanded clone, and some rows leave it out.

.	TRBV6-2/TRBV6-3	TRBD2	TRBJ2-5	CASRIGLAARETQYF	TGTGCCAGCAGAATAGGACTAGCGGCCCGAGAGACCCAGTACTTC
few	TRBV19	.	TRBJ1-5	CASTLGGPGQPQHF	TGTGCCAGTACCCTCGGGGGGCCAGGTCAGCCCCAGCATTTT
.	TRBV20-1	TRBD1	TRBJ2-7	CSAGRGQGVGTYEQYF	TGCAGTGCTGGACGGGGACAGGGTGTGGGAACCTACGAGCAGTACTTC
.	TRBV29-1	.	TRBJ1-1	CSVGQGLNTEAFF	TGCAGCGTTGGGCAGGGATTGAACACTGAAGCTTTCTTT
few	TRBV3-1	TRBD1	TRBJ2-2	CASSPPGQGLTGELFF	TGTGCCAGCAGCCCTCCGGGACAGGGGCTCACCGGGGAGCTGTTTTTT
.	TRBV9	TRBD1	TRBJ2-6	CASSVEGQRVSGANVLTF	TGTGCCAGCAGCGTAGAGGGACAGCGCGTCTCTGGGGCCAACGTCCTGACTTTC
many	TRBV4-1	.	TRBJ2-7	CASSQGRAYEQYF	TGCGCCAGCAGCCAAGGCAGAGCCTACGAGCAGTACTTC
many	TRBV20-1	.	TRBJ1-3	CSARDPRSSGNTIYF	TGCAGTGCTAGAGATCCCCGGAGCTCTGGAAACACCATATATTTT
many	TRBV3-1	.	TRBJ2-3	CASSQGGVTQYF	TGTGCCAGCAGCCAAGGTGGCGTTACGCAGTATTTT
.	TRBV7-3	.	TRBJ2-3	CASSTGLGGPGTDTQYF	TGTGCCAGCAGCACCGGTTTAGGAGGGCCCGGCACAGATACGCAGTATTTT